This T cell receptor beta chain stems from a study of blood T cell repertoires in COVID-19. Turning to the study itself: In each case, the material was cDNA or gDNA derived from T cells, B-cell-depleted T cells, or PBMCs.

Under the authors' procedure: It was from reference gene primer amplification that nucleated cell counts were estimated. Measured with immunoSEQ multiplex PCR; TCRdb has only the in-frame clones, and not every one. For V, J and clone size, that table is used; D and trimming come from the DNA. The sample includes under 350,000 clones, over 75% of them seen just once. The CDR3 runs 16 residues. The V and J ends lost 5 bases and 1 base, in that order; junction bases with no gene match: 7. The germline CDR1 and CDR2 sequences are SGHRS and YFSETQ. V gene TRBV5-1 combines with J gene TRBJ2-1; 9 bases map to TRBD2. The receptor was derived from a human donor in a cohort sampled during active COVID-19. The specimen sequenced was peripheral blood. CDR3 sequence reads: CASSSGLALSYNEQFF. In DNA form, the CDR3 reads TGCGCCAGCAGTTCGGGACTAGCCCTATCCTACAATGAGCAGTTCTTC.